The clone carrying this TCR beta chain was seen a handful of times. Its antigen is currently unknown. Alongside a J-beta primer mix, a sample-barcoded 5' primer served in a second PCR lasting roughly 6 to 11 cycles. TCRdb fed the 5' RACE reads into MiXCR, producing one record per CDR3 protein. This sample has about 1.1 million distinct CDR3 sequences, with more than 30% found just once. The V gene's germline CDR1 is MNHEY and CDR2 SVGEGT. This CDR3 spans 14 amino acids. The data stem from a study of blood T cells in healthy people across ages. Notes on the study in general: Age advanced and TCR beta diversity per million T cells fell, roughly linearly. Shifts in expanded clonotypes may have been confounded by donor CMV status, which was unknown.

The rearrangement links TRBV6-2 or TRBV6-3 to TRBJ2-7, with 7 positions matching TRBD1. Near its end, the DNA agrees better with TRBJ2-5, so the J call may be wrong. Sequenced: blood. The clonotype originates from a young man in good health. The CDR3 here is CASSYSGQVETQYF. The DNA for the CDR3 is TGTGCCAGCAGTTATTCTGGACAGGTTGAGACCCAGTACTTC.